This T cell receptor beta chain was profiled in a study of beta chain features in type 1 diabetes. This clone was counted once. Germline V gives CDR1 MGHRA, CDR2 YSYEKL. The ends were cut back, 0 bases at V and 0 bases at J, with 9 bases in the middle. This CDR3 contains 16 residues. Expressed TCRB transcripts got sequenced, as all isolated RNA was reverse transcribed. Sequenced by immunoSEQ multiplex PCR; TCRdb stores in-frame clones only, minus some. This sample yields 450,000 or so clones, of which approximately 10% are seen a single time; 0.04% to 0.05% belongs to the top ten. The chain has TRBV4-1 and TRBJ2-4; either TRBD1 or TRBD2 may supply D (5 bases each). The receptor's source is a woman between 18 and 29 years old in good health. Sequencing was performed on naive CD4+ T cells from blood. The CDR3 is CASSQDPGLAKNIQYF. CDR3 bases: TGCGCCAGCAGCCAAGATCCGGGGCTAGCCAAAAACATTCAGTACTTC.